The 14 T cell receptor beta chains in this list originate from one sample, sequenced in a study of blood T cell repertoires in COVID-19. Sequenced by immunoSEQ multiplex PCR; TCRdb stores in-frame clones only, minus some. Among under 85,000 clones listed, around 80% were seen once. The sequencing sample was made of peripheral blood. All receptors come from a human donor in a cohort sampled during active COVID-19.

The J gene is TRBJ2-5, the V gene TRBV7-2; 9 nucleotides match TRBD2. This CDR3 is 16 amino acids long. Germline-derived CDR1 and CDR2 are SGHTA and FQGNSA. With 1 base clipped from V and 5 bases from J, the junction kept 8 bases outside the gene matches. The CDR3 sequence is CASSLVASGVGETQYF. The DNA for the CDR3 is TGTGCCAGCAGCTTAGTGGCTAGCGGGGTTGGGGAGACCCAGTACTTC.

The chain is built from TRBV25-1 and TRBJ1-5, with D possibly matching TRBD1 (5 bases). V was shortened by 2 bases and J by 6 bases, with 8 bases between the two germline ends. The CDR3 has 13 amino acids. CDR1 and CDR2 (germline): MGHDK, SYGVNS. CDR3 sequence: CASSEEGAQPQHF. The CDR3 nucleotides read TGTGCCAGCAGTGAAGAAGGGGCTCAGCCCCAGCATTTT.

This sequence joins TRBV6-4 and TRBJ1-1; D remains ambiguous. Per the germline V gene, CDR1 is MRHNA and CDR2 is SNTAGT. V was trimmed by 6 bases and J by 0 bases, leaving 11 bases between them. This CDR3 comprises 14 residues. The CDR3 region has the DNA TGTGCCAGCAGGGAGGGCGTAATGAACACTGAAGCTTTCTTT. As protein: CASREGVMNTEAFF.

This sequence joins TRBV15 and TRBJ1-3; D uncertain. The CDR3 consists of 11 residues. V was cut by 9 bases and J by 7 bases, with 10 bases left in between. The germline V gene encodes CDR1 LNHNV and CDR2 YYDKDF (reference sequence). The CDR3 reads CATHDLNTIYF. The CDR3 DNA follows: TGTGCCACACACGATCTGAACACCATATATTTT.

This rearrangement joins TRBV20-1 to TRBJ2-3; 8 bases fit TRBD2. V shed 3 bases, J shed 0 bases, and the junction held 2 bases outside the gene matches. Germline-derived CDR1 and CDR2 are DFQATT and SNEGSKA (reference sequence). The CDR3 covers 14 residues. Written as DNA, the CDR3 is TGCAGTGCTAGTAGCGGGGCCAGCACAGATACGCAGTATTTT. Translated: CSASSGASTDTQYF.

A few counts support this clone. This chain connects TRBV6-6 to TRBJ1-5; TRBD1 matches at 7 bases. Trimming removed 0 bases from V and 6 bases from J; junction bases left unmatched: 8. This CDR3 contains 16 residues. In germline, CDR1 is MNHNY, CDR2 SVGAGI (reference sequence). CDR3 in amino acids: CASSYSKRGRGQPQHF. The CDR3 DNA sequence: TGTGCCAGCAGTTACTCGAAGAGGGGGCGAGGTCAGCCCCAGCATTTT.

CDR3 region: CARSLAWDRVWETQYF. The CDR3 DNA reads as TGTGCCAGAAGCTTGGCCTGGGACAGGGTTTGGGAGACCCAGTACTTC. The chain is built from TRBV5-3 and TRBJ2-5; 9 nucleotides match TRBD1. TRBV5-3 is an open reading frame whose function is uncertain. Trimming took 0 bases from V and 5 from J; bases not matched to a gene: 8. CDR3 length equals 16 residues.

The chain employs TRBV5-1 and TRBJ2-4; 10 bases map to TRBD2. This CDR3 is 16 amino acids long. The ends lost 4 bases at V and 13 bases at J; junction bases unmatched: 17. Germline V CDR1 and CDR2: SGHRS, YFSETQ. The CDR3 sequence: CASSKDRTSGITLQYF. The CDR3 DNA follows: TGCGCCAGCAGCAAGGACCGGACTAGCGGTATCACCCTCCAGTACTTC.

The chain carries TRBV7-2 and TRBJ2-5; 11 nucleotides agree with TRBD2. V lost 6 bases and J lost 4; bases outside the gene matches: 4. Germline CDR1 is SGHTA and CDR2 is FQGNSA. CDR3 length: 14 amino acids. The DNA for the CDR3 is TGTGCCAGCAGTTATAGCGGGAGGGGAGAGACCCAGTACTTC. It is translated as CASSYSGRGETQYF.

The J gene is TRBJ2-1, the V gene TRBV18; 9 bases agree with TRBD1. The junction had 1 base not matched to a gene; V was cut back by 1 base and J by 9 bases. Germline loops: CDR1 KGHSH, CDR2 LQKENI. This CDR3 is built from 13 residues. The chain's CDR3 is CASSPRQGGEQFF. The CDR3 DNA follows: TGTGCCAGCTCACCACGACAGGGGGGTGAGCAGTTCTTC.

The chain recombines TRBV5-5 with TRBJ1-5, with a possible D match to TRBD1 (5 bases). The V and J ends lost 2 bases and 15 bases respectively, with 21 bases between them. The CDR3 is 14 amino acids. Germline CDR1 SGHKS, CDR2 YYEKEE (reference sequence). CDR3 nucleotide sequence: TGTGCCAGCAGCTTAGGGGTCAGCCGATCTAAGGGGCATTTT. This translates into CASSLGVSRSKGHF.

The rearrangement joins TRBV29-1 to TRBJ1-2; 7 nucleotides align to TRBD1. Germline CDR1 and CDR2: SQVTM and ANQGSEA. This CDR3 is built from 13 residues. Trimming removed 2 bases from V and 3 bases from J; junction bases left unmatched: 3. CDR3 DNA: TGCAGCGTTGAATCGGGGACAGACTATGGCTACACCTTC. This codes for CSVESGTDYGYTF.

A single count supports this clone. The chain recombines TRBV7-2 with TRBJ1-6; the match to TRBD1 covers 8 bases. V shed 5 bases and J 6 bases; nucleotides not matched to a gene: 3. Germline V gives CDR1 SGHTA, CDR2 FQGNSA. The CDR3 length is 14 residues. CDR3 in amino acids: CASSHDRGNSPLHF. The CDR3 DNA reads as TGTGCCAGCAGCCACGACAGGGGTAATTCACCCCTCCACTTT.

The chain employs TRBV6-5 and TRBJ2-1; the D gene is possibly TRBD2 (7 bases). The CDR3 has 14 residues. Trimming left V 3 bases short and J 9 bases short, with 15 bases between. From germline, CDR1 is MNHEY and CDR2 SVGAGI. DNA for the CDR3: TGTGCCAGCAGTTATGGGGGGGCGAGAAGTGAGCAGTTCTTC. This encodes CASSYGGARSEQFF.